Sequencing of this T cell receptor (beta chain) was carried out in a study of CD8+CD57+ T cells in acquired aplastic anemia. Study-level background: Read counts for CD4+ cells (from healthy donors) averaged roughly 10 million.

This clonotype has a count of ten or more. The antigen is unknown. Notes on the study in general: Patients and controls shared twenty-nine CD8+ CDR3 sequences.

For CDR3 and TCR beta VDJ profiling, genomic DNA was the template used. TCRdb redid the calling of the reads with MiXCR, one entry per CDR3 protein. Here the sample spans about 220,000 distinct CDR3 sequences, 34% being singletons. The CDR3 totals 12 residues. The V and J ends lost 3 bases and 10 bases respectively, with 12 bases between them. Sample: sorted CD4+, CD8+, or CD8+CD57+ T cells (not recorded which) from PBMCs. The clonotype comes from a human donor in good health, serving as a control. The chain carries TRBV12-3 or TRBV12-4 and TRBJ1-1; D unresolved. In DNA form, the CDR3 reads TGTGCCAGCAGTTTCATGAGGCGACGAGCTTTCTTT. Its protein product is CASSFMRRRAFF.